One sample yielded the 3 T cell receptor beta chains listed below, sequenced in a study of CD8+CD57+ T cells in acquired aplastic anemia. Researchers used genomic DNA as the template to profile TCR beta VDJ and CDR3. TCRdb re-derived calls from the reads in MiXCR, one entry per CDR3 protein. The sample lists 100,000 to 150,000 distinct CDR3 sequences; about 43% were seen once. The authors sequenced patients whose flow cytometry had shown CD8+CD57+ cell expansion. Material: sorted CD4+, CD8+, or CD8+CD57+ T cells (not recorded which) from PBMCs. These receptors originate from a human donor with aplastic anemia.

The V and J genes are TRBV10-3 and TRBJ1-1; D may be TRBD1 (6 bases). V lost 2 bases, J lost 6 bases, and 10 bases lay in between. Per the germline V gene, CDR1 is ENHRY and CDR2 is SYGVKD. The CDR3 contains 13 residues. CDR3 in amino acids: CAISERGGSEAFF. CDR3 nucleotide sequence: TGTGCCATCAGTGAGCGTGGGGGCTCTGAAGCTTTCTTT.

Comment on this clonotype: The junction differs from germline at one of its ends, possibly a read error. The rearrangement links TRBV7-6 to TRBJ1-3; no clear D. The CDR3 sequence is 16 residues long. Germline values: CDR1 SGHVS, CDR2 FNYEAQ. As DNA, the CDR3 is TGTGCCAGCAGCTTGGAACTACAATTCTCTGGAAACGCCATATATTTT. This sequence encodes CASSLELQFSGNAIYF. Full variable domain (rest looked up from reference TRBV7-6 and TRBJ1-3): GAGVSQSPRYKVTKRGQDVALRCDPISGHVSLYWYRQALGQGPEFLTYFNYEAQQDKSGLPNDRFSAERPEGSISTLTIQRTEQRDSAMYRCASSLELQFSGNAIYFGEGSWLTVV.

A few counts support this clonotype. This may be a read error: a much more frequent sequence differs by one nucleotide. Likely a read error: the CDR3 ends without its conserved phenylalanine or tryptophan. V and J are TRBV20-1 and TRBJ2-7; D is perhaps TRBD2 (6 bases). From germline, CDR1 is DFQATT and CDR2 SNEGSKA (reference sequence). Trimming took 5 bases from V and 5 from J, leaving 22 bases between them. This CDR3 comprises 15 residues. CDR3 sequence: CSAPKNGAGSHEQYS. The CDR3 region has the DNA TGCAGTGCTCCAAAAAATGGGGCGGGGAGTCACGAGCAGTACTCC.